This TCR beta chain is from a study of response to subunit inactivated influenza vaccine. TCRdb re-called the RT-PCR reads with MiXCR, one entry per CDR3 protein. The sample includes around 500,000 distinct CDR3 sequences, roughly 9.8% of them seen just once. This clonotype was seen at least ten times. No antigen is known for it. Study results and limitations: Few additional T cells are recruited per seasonal influenza vaccination, authors suggested.

This clonotype was sampled from a man aged 50-60 years who received an inactivated influenza vaccine. The sequencing used PBMCs from blood, collected more than 35 days after vaccination.

CDR3 DNA sequence: TGCAGTGCTAGACACGTCGGGGGAGTCTATGGCTACACCTTC. Protein product: CSARHVGGVYGYTF. V is TRBV20-1 and J is TRBJ1-2, with a possible D match to TRBD1 (5 bases). The CDR3 is 14 residues long. Germline V CDR1 and CDR2: DFQATT, SNEGSKA (reference sequence). The V gene lost 2 bases and the J gene lost 4 bases, with 14 bases spanning the gap.